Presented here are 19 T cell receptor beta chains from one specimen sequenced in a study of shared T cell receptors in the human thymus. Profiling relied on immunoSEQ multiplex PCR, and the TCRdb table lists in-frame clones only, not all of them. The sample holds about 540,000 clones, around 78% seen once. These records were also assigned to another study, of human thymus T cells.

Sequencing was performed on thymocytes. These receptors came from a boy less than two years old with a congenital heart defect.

CDR3 DNA: TGTGCCAGCAGCGGTACAGGGATCGCTAACTATGGCTACACCTTC. Translating it yields CASSGTGIANYGYTF. This chain joins TRBV25-1 and TRBJ1-2; TRBD1 might be the D (6 bases). Trimming shortened V by 6 bases and J by 0 bases, and 14 bases separated the two germline ends. Germline V gene sequence: CDR1 MGHDK, CDR2 SYGVNS. The CDR3 loop spans 15 amino acids.

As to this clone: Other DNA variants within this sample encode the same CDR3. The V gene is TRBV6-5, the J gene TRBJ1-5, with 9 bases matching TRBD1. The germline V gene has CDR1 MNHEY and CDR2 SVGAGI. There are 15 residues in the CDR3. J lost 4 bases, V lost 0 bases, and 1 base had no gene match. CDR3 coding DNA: TGTGCCAGCAGTTACTCGGGACAGGGAAATCAGCCCCAGCATTTT. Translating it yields CASSYSGQGNQPQHF.

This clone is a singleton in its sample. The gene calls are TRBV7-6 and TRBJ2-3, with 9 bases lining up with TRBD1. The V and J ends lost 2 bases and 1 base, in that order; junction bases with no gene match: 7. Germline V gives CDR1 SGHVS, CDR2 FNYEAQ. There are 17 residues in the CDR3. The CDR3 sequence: CASSLCGTGRGTDTQYF. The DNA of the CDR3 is TGTGCCAGCAGCTTATGTGGGACAGGGCGGGGCACAGATACGCAGTATTTT.

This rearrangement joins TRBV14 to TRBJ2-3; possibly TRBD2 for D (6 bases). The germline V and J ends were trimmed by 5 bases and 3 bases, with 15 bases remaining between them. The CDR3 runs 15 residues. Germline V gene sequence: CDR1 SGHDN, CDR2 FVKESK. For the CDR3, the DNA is TGTGCCAGCAGCATTGGGCCGGGGAGGACAGATACGCAGTATTTT. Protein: CASSIGPGRTDTQYF.

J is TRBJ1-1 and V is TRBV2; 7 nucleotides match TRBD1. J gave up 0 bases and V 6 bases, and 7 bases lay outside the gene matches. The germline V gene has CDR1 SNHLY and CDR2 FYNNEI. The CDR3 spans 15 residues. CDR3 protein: CASRKTGQVNTEAFF. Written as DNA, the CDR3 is TGTGCCAGCAGGAAGACAGGGCAGGTGAACACTGAAGCTTTCTTT.

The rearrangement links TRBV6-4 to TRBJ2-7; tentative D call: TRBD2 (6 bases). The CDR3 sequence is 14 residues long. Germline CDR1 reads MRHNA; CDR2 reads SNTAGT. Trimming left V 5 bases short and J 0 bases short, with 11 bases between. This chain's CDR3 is CASSSSASSYEQYF. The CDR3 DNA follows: TGTGCCAGCAGTTCTAGCGCGAGCTCCTACGAGCAGTACTTC.

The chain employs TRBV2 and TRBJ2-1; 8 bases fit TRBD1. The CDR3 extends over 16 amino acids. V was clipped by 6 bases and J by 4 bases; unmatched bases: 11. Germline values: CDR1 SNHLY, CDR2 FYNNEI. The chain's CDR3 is CASRGPTGDTYNEQFF. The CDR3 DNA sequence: TGTGCCAGCAGGGGACCGACAGGGGATACTTACAATGAGCAGTTCTTC.

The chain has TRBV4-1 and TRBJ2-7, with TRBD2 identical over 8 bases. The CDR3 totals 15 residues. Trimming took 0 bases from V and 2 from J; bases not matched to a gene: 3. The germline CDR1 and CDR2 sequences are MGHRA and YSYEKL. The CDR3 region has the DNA TGCGCCAGCAGCCAAGACGAGCGGGGGCCCTACGAGCAGTACTTC. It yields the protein CASSQDERGPYEQYF.

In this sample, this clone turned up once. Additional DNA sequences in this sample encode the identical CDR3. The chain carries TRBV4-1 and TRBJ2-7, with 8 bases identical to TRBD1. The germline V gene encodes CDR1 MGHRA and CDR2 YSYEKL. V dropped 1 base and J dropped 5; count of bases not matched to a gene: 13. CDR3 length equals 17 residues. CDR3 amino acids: CASSQGSRGREIDEQYF. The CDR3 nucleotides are TGCGCCAGCAGCCAAGGTTCCAGGGGGCGGGAAATCGACGAGCAGTACTTC.

The CDR3 loop reads CASSQDPDYAAPGHSYEQYF. CDR3 nucleotides: TGTGCCAGCAGCCAAGATCCGGATTACGCGGCCCCCGGCCACTCCTACGAGCAGTACTTC. J is TRBJ2-7 and V is TRBV4-2, with D unresolved. CDR3 length: 20 amino acids. Trimming stripped 0 bases from V and 0 bases from J, with 24 bases between. CDR1 and CDR2 (germline): LGHNA, YNFKEQ.

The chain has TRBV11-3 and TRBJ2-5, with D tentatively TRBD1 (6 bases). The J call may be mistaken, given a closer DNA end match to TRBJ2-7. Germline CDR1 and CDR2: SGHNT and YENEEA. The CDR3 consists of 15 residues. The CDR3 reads CASSSSGTTSYEQYF. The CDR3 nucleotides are TGTGCCAGCAGCTCGTCCGGGACAACCAGCTACGAGCAGTACTTC.

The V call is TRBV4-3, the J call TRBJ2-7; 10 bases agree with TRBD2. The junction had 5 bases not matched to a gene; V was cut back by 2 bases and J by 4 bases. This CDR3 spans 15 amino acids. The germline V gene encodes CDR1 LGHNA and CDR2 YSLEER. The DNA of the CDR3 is TGCGCCAGCAGCCAATCGACTAGCGGGCGATACGAGCAGTACTTC. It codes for CASSQSTSGRYEQYF.

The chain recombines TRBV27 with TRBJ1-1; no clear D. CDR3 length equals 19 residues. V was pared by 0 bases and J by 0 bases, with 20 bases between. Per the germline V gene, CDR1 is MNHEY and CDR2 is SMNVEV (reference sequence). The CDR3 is CASSLSIVNRELMNTEAFF. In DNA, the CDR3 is TGTGCCAGCAGTTTATCGATAGTTAACAGAGAGCTAATGAACACTGAAGCTTTCTTT.

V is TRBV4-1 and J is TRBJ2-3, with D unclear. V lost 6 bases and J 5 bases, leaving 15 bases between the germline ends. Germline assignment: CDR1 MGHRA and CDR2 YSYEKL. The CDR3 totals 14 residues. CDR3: CASSLEICRDTQYF. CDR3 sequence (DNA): TGCGCCAGCAGTTTGGAGATTTGTAGAGATACGCAGTATTTT.

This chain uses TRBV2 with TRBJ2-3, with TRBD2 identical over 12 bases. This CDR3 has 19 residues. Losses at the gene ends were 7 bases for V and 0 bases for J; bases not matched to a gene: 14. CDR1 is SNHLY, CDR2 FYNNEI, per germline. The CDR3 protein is CASNFSGLAGHPSTDTQYF. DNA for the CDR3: TGTGCCAGCAATTTTTCGGGACTAGCGGGCCATCCTAGCACAGATACGCAGTATTTT.

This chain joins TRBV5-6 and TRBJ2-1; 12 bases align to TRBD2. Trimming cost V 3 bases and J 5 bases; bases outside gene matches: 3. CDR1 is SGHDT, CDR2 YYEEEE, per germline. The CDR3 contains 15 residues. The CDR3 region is CASSSGLAGNNEQFF. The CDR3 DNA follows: TGTGCCAGCAGCTCCGGACTAGCGGGGAACAATGAGCAGTTCTTC.

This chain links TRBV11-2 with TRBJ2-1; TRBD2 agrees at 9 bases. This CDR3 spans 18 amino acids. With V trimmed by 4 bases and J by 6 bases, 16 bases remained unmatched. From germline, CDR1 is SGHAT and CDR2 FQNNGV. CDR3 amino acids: CASSSLNPTSGGSNEQFF. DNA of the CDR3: TGTGCCAGCAGCTCACTAAACCCGACTAGCGGCGGTAGCAATGAGCAGTTCTTC. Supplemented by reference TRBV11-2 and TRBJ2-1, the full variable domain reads EAGVAQSPRYKIIEKRQSVAFWCNPISGHATLYWYQQILGQGPKLLIQFQNNGVVDDSQLPKDRFSAERLKGVDSTLKIQPAKLEDSAVYLCASSSLNPTSGGSNEQFFGPGTRLTVL.

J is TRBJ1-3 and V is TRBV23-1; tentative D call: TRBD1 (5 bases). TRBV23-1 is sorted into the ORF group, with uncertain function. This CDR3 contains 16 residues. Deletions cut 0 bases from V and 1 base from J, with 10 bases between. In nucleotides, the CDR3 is TGCGCCAGCAGTCAATCTTCAGGGCCTTCTGGAAACACCATATATTTT. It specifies CASSQSSGPSGNTIYF.

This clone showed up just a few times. Written as DNA, the CDR3 is TGCGCCAGCAGCCAAGATATGCGGGAGCTAGCGGGCTCCTACGAGCAGTACTTC. Translated, it gives CASSQDMRELAGSYEQYF. The rearrangement joins TRBV4-1 to TRBJ2-7; 8 bases are a match to TRBD2. Germline V gene lookup returns CDR1 MGHRA and CDR2 YSYEKL. Losses at the gene ends were 0 bases for V and 0 bases for J; bases not matched to a gene: 10. The CDR3 contains 18 residues.